This entry lists 24 T cell receptor beta chains sequenced from one sample in a study of Ad26.COV2.S vaccination and SARS-CoV-2 variants. This sample's treatment: roughly 18 received Ad26.COV2.S at low or high dose, single or two shots; 5 received placebo; per-sample allocation not given. Day 63 after the first vaccine or placebo injection was the time point for sampling. The protocol was immunoSEQ multiplex PCR, while the TCRdb copy is restricted to in-frame clones and leaves out a portion. The table includes about 370,000 clones, around 89% detected once. The source material was peripheral blood, sampled in a trial of Ad26.COV2.S vaccine versus placebo. Receptors were obtained from a person between 18 and 59 years old who received the Ad26.COV2.S COVID-19 vaccine or a placebo.

This chain connects TRBV9 to TRBJ1-2; D possibly corresponds to TRBD1 (6 bases). The CDR3 extends over 12 amino acids. The V gene's germline CDR1 is SGDLS and CDR2 YYNGEE. V lost 4 bases, J lost 7 bases, and 11 bases lay in between. The CDR3 reads CASSPRGGGYTF. The CDR3 bases are TGTGCCAGCAGCCCGAGGGGGGGTGGCTACACCTTC.

The chain has TRBV5-6 and TRBJ1-1; D gene ambiguous. This CDR3 is 14 amino acids long. The V end was cut by 0 bases, the J end by 5 bases, with 11 bases between. Germline values: CDR1 SGHDT, CDR2 YYEEEE. The CDR3 coding sequence is TGTGCCAGCAGCTTGGCCCTCGGGTCAACTGAAGCTTTCTTT. This encodes CASSLALGSTEAFF.

The V and J genes are TRBV25-1 and TRBJ2-7, with D perhaps being TRBD1 or TRBD2 (5 bases each). The CDR3 is made up of 14 amino acids. Germline CDR1 and CDR2: MGHDK and SYGVNS. The ends were cut back, 4 bases at V and 0 bases at J, with 10 bases in the middle. CDR3 residues: CASSAWDGSYEQYF. CDR3 nucleotides: TGTGCCAGCAGTGCGTGGGACGGCTCCTACGAGCAGTACTTC.

The chain joins TRBV9 to TRBJ2-1; TRBD2 aligns across 11 bases. This CDR3 comprises 15 residues. Trimming cost V 4 bases and J 3 bases; bases outside gene matches: 3. Germline values: CDR1 SGDLS, CDR2 YYNGEE. CDR3 loop: CASSPGTSGYNEQFF. The CDR3, as DNA: TGTGCCAGCAGCCCTGGGACTAGCGGCTACAATGAGCAGTTCTTC. The whole variable domain, remainder taken from reference TRBV9 and TRBJ2-1, is DSGVTQTPKHLITATGQRVTLRCSPRSGDLSVYWYQQSLDQGLQFLIQYYNGEERAKGNILERFSAQQFPDLHSELNLSSLELGDSALYFCASSPGTSGYNEQFFGPGTRLTVL.

This chain links TRBV30 with TRBJ2-1; D is uncertain. This CDR3 contains 13 residues. The V end lost 4 bases, the J end lost 6 bases, and 13 bases lay between the germline ends. Germline CDR1 reads GTSNPN; CDR2 reads SVGIG (reference sequence). This chain's CDR3 is CAWNIAAGNEQFF. CDR3 bases: TGTGCCTGGAATATCGCAGCCGGCAATGAGCAGTTCTTC.

This chain joins TRBV11-3 and TRBJ2-1, with 10 bases fitting TRBD1. CDR1 is SGHNT, CDR2 YENEEA, per germline. V lost 3 bases and J lost 6; bases outside the gene matches: 8. There are 16 residues in the CDR3. The CDR3 coding sequence is TGTGCCAGCAGCTTGGGCTTCCGGGACAGGGGCAATGAGCAGTTCTTC. It yields the protein CASSLGFRDRGNEQFF.

This clone was seen only once. The genes are TRBV5-1 and TRBJ2-3, with a tentative D call TRBD2 (6 bases). V was clipped by 6 bases and J by 4 bases, with 12 bases between them. This CDR3 spans 13 amino acids. Germline lookup yields CDR1 SGHRS and CDR2 YFSETQ. CDR3 region: CASNTGEADTQYF. CDR3 sequence (DNA): TGCGCCAGCAATACGGGAGAGGCAGATACGCAGTATTTT.

This chain links TRBV15 with TRBJ2-5, with a possible D match to TRBD1 (6 bases). Germline V gives CDR1 LNHNV, CDR2 YYDKDF (reference sequence). This CDR3 contains 12 residues. V dropped 4 bases and J dropped 5 bases, with 8 bases sitting between them. Here the CDR3 reads CATSTTGETQYF. CDR3 in DNA: TGTGCCACCAGCACAACAGGGGAGACCCAGTACTTC.

The V call is TRBV5-4, the J call TRBJ2-5; 8 positions match TRBD2. Per germline, CDR1 SGHNT and CDR2 YYREEE (reference sequence). This CDR3 has 16 amino acids. Trimming removed 3 bases from V and 5 bases from J; junction bases left unmatched: 12. CDR3 residues: CASSSPGPAGVETQYF. The CDR3 region has the DNA TGTGCCAGCAGCTCCCCCGGTCCAGCGGGAGTCGAGACCCAGTACTTC.

This chain connects TRBV7-9 to TRBJ2-5; D call uncertain. The V gene lost 5 bases and the J gene lost 1 base, with 14 bases spanning the gap. The germline CDR1 and CDR2 sequences are SEHNR and FQNEAQ (reference sequence). The CDR3 covers 15 residues. The CDR3 here is CASSHYTKPQETQYF. The CDR3 DNA reads as TGTGCCAGCAGCCACTACACAAAACCCCAAGAGACCCAGTACTTC.

The chain links TRBV10-3 to TRBJ2-2, with 7 bases identical to TRBD2. The CDR3 consists of 16 residues. V trimming: 5 bases; J trimming: 4 bases; junction bases outside the gene matches: 10. Germline V gives CDR1 ENHRY, CDR2 SYGVKD. CDR3: CAISRGREGGTGELFF. For the CDR3, the DNA is TGTGCCATCAGTCGGGGGAGGGAAGGCGGCACCGGGGAGCTGTTTTTT.

The CDR3 nucleotides read TGTGCCAGCAGCTCCGCAGCGGGGACCGCATCGGCCCCCTACGAGCAGTACTTC. Its translation: CASSSAAGTASAPYEQYF. The chain combines TRBV13 with TRBJ2-7, with 7 bases aligning to TRBD2. V lost 4 bases, J lost 2 bases, and 17 bases stayed unmatched. Germline lookup yields CDR1 PRHDT and CDR2 FYEKMQ (reference sequence). This CDR3 contains 18 residues.

The V and J genes are TRBV3-1 (or the pseudogene TRBV3-2) and TRBJ1-2; unclear D gene. The CDR3 sequence is 13 residues long. V was pared by 4 bases and J by 1 base, with 7 bases between. CDR1 and CDR2 (germline): LGHDT, YNNKEL (reference sequence). DNA of the CDR3: TGTGCCAGCAGCCTTACCGATAACTATGGCTACACCTTC. It is translated as CASSLTDNYGYTF.

V and J are TRBV7-2 and TRBJ2-3; 12 nucleotides agree with TRBD2. J gave up 8 bases and V 5 bases, and 8 bases lay outside the gene matches. The CDR3 is 15 residues long. Germline CDR1 is SGHTA and CDR2 is FQGNSA. The CDR3 coding sequence is TGTGCCAGCAGCCCCTCTAGCGGGAGGGCCGGTACGCAGTATTTT. Residues: CASSPSSGRAGTQYF. Drawing the rest from reference TRBV7-2 and TRBJ2-3, the complete variable domain is GAGVSQSPSNKVTEKGKDVELRCDPISGHTALYWYRQSLGQGLEFLIYFQGNSAPDKSGLPSDRFSAERTGGSVSTLTIQRTQQEDSAVYLCASSPSSGRAGTQYFGPGTRLTVL.

The genes are TRBV4-2 and TRBJ2-7, with TRBD2 identical over 8 bases. V lost 2 bases, J lost 0 bases, and 3 bases stayed unmatched. The germline V gene encodes CDR1 LGHNA and CDR2 YNFKEQ. The CDR3 length is 15 residues. Written as DNA, the CDR3 is TGTGCCAGCAGCCAATTCCTAGCGGGCTCCTACGAGCAGTACTTC. It specifies CASSQFLAGSYEQYF.

The V and J genes are TRBV4-3 and TRBJ2-5; 7 nucleotides agree with TRBD1. Germline V gene lookup returns CDR1 LGHNA and CDR2 YSLEER. Losses at the gene ends were 0 bases for V and 6 bases for J; bases not matched to a gene: 4. CDR3 length equals 14 residues. CDR3 sequence: CASSQDTGVKTQYF. The DNA of the CDR3 is TGCGCCAGCAGCCAAGATACAGGGGTGAAGACCCAGTACTTC.

The chain recombines TRBV6-5 with TRBJ1-3, with unresolved D. The ends were cut back, 2 bases at V and 9 bases at J, with 14 bases in the middle. This CDR3 contains 14 residues. The germline V gene encodes CDR1 MNHEY and CDR2 SVGAGI. The CDR3 reads CASSYRRPEGTIYF. The DNA of the CDR3 is TGTGCCAGCAGTTACAGACGACCCGAAGGCACCATATATTTT.

The genes are TRBV6-6 and TRBJ2-2; D is ambiguous. Germline V lookup: CDR1 MNHNY, CDR2 SVGAGI (reference sequence). V gave up 8 bases and J gave up 1 base, with 11 bases separating them. The CDR3 has 14 residues. The CDR3 DNA is TGTGCCAGCGTTTTAGGTGTGAACACCGGGGAGCTGTTTTTT. Protein: CASVLGVNTGELFF.

The chain has TRBV6-5 and TRBJ1-1, with D possibly TRBD1 on 6 matching bases. From germline, CDR1 is MNHEY and CDR2 SVGAGI. This CDR3 has 13 residues. V lost 11 bases to trimming and J lost 5 bases, with 18 bases between them. The CDR3 bases are TGTGCCCTCGGAGGGGGGCCGGGTACTGAAGCTTTCTTT. It yields the protein CALGGGPGTEAFF.

The chain combines TRBV6-6 with TRBJ1-1, with D maybe TRBD1 (5 bases). The CDR3 length is 13 residues. CDR1 and CDR2 (germline): MNHNY, SVGAGI (reference sequence). V dropped 10 bases and J dropped 5 bases, with 17 bases sitting between them. As DNA, the CDR3 is TGTGCCACAAATCCAAACAAGGGGACTGAAGCTTTCTTT. Residues: CATNPNKGTEAFF.

The chain carries TRBV25-1 and TRBJ1-2; D gene uncertain. Germline V lookup: CDR1 MGHDK, CDR2 SYGVNS. The CDR3 loop spans 13 amino acids. V shed 0 bases and J shed 3 bases, with 5 bases lying between them. This CDR3 reads CASSEYGDYGYTF. The DNA of the CDR3 is TGTGCCAGCAGTGAATACGGGGACTATGGCTACACCTTC.

This chain joins TRBV14 and TRBJ2-7; 9 positions agree with TRBD2. Trimming removed 6 bases from V and 0 bases from J; junction bases left unmatched: 12. CDR3 length equals 17 residues. Germline values: CDR1 SGHDN, CDR2 FVKESK. Here the CDR3 DNA reads TGTGCCAGCAGTGCCGTAGCGGGAGAGCCAAACTCCTACGAGCAGTACTTC. Translation: CASSAVAGEPNSYEQYF.

The chain couples TRBV19 to TRBJ2-2; the match to TRBD1 covers 9 bases. Looked up from germline, CDR1 is LNHDA and CDR2 is SQIVND (reference sequence). Losses at the gene ends were 3 bases for V and 6 bases for J; bases not matched to a gene: 5. The CDR3 extends over 15 amino acids. CDR3 loop: CASSIFRDRAGELFF. The CDR3, as DNA: TGTGCCAGTAGTATCTTCCGGGACAGGGCCGGGGAGCTGTTTTTT.

The chain joins TRBV27 to TRBJ2-7; 7 nucleotides agree with TRBD2. J was trimmed by 0 bases and V by 0 bases; bases with no gene match: 8. The CDR3 is made up of 17 amino acids. The germline V gene has CDR1 MNHEY and CDR2 SMNVEV (reference sequence). CDR3 coding DNA: TGTGCCAGCAGTTTATCAATGTCGGGGGGTTCCTCCTACGAGCAGTACTTC. Its translation is CASSLSMSGGSSYEQYF.